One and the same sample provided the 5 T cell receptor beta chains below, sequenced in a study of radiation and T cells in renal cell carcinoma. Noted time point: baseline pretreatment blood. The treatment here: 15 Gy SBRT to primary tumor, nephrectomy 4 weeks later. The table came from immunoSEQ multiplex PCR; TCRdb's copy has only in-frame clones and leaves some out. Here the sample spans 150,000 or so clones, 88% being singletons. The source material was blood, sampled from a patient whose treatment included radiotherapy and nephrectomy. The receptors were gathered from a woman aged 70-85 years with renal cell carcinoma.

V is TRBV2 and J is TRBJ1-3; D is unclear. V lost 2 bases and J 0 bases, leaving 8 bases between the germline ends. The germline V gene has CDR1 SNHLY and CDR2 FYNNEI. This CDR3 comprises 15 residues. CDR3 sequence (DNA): TGTGCCAGCAGTGAAATGGGCAGCTCTGGAAACACCATATATTTT. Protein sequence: CASSEMGSSGNTIYF.

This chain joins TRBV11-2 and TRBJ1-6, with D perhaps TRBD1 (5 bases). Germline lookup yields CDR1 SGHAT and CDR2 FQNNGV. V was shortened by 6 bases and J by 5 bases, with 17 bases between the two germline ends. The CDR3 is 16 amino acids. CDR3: CASRPFRGVNNSPLHF. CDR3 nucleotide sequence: TGTGCCAGCAGACCATTTCGGGGGGTCAATAATTCACCCCTCCACTTT.

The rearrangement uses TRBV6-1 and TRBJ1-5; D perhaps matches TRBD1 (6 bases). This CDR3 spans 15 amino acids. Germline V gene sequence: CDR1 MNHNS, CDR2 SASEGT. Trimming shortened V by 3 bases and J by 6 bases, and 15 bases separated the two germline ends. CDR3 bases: TGTGCCAGCAGTGACCACAACAGGGTGGGTCAGCCCCAGCATTTT. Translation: CASSDHNRVGQPQHF.

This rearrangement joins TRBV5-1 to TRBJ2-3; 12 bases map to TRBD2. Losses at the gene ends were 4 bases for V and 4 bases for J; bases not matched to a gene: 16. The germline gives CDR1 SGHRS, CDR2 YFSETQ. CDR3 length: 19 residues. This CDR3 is CASSSGLAGGRVVSDTQYF. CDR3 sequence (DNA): TGCGCCAGCAGCAGCGGGCTAGCGGGGGGGCGAGTGGTGTCAGATACGCAGTATTTT.

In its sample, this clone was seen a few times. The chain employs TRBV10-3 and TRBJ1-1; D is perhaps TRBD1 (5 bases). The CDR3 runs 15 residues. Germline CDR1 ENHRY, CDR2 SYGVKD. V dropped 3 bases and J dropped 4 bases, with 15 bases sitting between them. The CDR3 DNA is TGTGCCATCAGTGACAAGACGGCCGGGGGCACTGAAGCTTTCTTT. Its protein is CAISDKTAGGTEAFF.